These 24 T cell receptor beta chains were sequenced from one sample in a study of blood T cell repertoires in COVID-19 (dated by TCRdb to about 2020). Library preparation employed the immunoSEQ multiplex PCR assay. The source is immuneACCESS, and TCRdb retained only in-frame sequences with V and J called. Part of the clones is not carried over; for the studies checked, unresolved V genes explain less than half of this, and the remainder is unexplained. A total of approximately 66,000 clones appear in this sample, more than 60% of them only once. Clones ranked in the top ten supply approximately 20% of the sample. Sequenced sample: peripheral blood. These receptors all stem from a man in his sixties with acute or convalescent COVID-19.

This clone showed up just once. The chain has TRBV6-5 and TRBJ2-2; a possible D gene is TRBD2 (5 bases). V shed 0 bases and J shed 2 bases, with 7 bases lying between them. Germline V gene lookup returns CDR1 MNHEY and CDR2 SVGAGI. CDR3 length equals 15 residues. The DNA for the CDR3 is TGTGCCAGCAGTTACTCGCCGGGAAACACCGGGGAGCTGTTTTTT. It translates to CASSYSPGNTGELFF.

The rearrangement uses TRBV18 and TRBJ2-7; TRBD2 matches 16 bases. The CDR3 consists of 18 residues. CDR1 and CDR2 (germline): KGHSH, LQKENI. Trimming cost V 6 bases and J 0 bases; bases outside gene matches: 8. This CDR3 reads CASSGGTSGRGSSYEQYF. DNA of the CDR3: TGTGCCAGCTCTGGAGGGACTAGCGGGAGGGGGAGCTCCTACGAGCAGTACTTC. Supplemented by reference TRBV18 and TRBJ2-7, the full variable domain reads NAGVMQNPRHLVRRRGQEARLRCSPMKGHSHVYWYRQLPEEGLKFMVYLQKENIIDESGMPKERFSAEFPKEGPSILRIQQVVRGDSAAYFCASSGGTSGRGSSYEQYFGPGTRLTVT.

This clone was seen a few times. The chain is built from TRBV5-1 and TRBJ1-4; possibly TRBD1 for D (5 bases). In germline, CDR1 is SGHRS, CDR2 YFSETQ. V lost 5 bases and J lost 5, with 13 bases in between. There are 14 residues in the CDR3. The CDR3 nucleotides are TGCGCCAGCAGATTAGGGGCCTACAATGAAAAACTGTTTTTT. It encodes CASRLGAYNEKLFF.

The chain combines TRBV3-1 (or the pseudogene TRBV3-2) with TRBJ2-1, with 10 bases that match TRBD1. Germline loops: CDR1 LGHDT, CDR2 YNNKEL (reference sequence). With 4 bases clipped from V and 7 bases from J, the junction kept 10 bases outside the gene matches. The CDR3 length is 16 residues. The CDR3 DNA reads TGTGCCAGCAGCCCAGACTCGGGACAGGGGATAAATGAGCAGTTCTTC. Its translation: CASSPDSGQGINEQFF.

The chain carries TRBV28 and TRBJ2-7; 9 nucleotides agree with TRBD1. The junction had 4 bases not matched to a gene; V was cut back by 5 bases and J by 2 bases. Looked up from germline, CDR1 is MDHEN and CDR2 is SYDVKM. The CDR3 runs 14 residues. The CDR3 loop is CASSATGGPYEQYF. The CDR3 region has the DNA TGTGCCAGCAGTGCAACAGGGGGCCCCTACGAGCAGTACTTC.

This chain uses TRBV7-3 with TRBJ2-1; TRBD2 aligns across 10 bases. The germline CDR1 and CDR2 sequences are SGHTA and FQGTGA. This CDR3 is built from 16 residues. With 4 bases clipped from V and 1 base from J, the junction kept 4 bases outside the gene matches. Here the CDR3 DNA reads TGTGCCAGCAGCTCCGGACTAGCGGAATCCTACAATGAGCAGTTCTTC. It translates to CASSSGLAESYNEQFF.

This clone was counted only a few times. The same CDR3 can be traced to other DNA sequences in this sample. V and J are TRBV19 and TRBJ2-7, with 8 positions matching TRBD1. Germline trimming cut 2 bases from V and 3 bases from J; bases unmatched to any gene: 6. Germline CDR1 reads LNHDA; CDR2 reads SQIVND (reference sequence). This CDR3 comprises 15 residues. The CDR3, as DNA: TGTGCCAGTAGTATAAGGGGACAGGTTGTCTACGAGCAGTACTTC. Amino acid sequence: CASSIRGQVVYEQYF.

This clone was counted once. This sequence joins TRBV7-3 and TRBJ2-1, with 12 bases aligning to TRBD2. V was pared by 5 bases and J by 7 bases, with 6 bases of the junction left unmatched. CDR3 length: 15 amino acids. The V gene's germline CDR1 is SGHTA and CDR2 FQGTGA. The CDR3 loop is CASSPQGLAGNEQFF. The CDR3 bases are TGTGCCAGCAGCCCTCAGGGACTAGCGGGTAATGAGCAGTTCTTC.

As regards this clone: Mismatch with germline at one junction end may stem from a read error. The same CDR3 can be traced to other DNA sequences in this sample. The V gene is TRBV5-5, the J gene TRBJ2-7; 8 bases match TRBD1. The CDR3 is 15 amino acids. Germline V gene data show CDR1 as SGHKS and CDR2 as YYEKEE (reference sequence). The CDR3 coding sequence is TGTGCCAGCAGCTTGTACGGGACAGGAGTCTACGAGCAATACTTC. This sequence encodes CASSLYGTGVYEQYF.

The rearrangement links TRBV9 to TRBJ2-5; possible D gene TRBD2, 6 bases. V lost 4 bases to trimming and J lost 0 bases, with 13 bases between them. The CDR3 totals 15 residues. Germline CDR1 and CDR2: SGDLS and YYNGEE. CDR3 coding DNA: TGTGCCAGCAGCCCCCTCGGGGGAAACCAAGAGACCCAGTACTTC. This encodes CASSPLGGNQETQYF.

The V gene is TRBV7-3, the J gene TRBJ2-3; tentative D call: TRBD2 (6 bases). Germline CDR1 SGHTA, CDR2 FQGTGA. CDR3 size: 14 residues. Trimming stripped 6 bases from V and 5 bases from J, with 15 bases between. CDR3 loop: CASSTGTLGDTQYF. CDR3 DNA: TGTGCCAGCAGTACCGGGACTCTTGGAGATACGCAGTATTTT.

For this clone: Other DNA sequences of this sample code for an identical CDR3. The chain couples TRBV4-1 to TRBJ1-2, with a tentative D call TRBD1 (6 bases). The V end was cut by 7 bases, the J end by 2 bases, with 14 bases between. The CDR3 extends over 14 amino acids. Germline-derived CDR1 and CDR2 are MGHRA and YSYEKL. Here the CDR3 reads CASTQGAGNYGYTF. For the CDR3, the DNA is TGCGCCAGCACACAGGGAGCGGGGAACTATGGCTACACCTTC.

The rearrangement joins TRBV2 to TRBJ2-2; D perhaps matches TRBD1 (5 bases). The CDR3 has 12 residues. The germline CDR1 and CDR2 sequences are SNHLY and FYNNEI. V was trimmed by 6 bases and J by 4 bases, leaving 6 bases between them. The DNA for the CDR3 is TGTGCCAGCAGCAGGGCCACCGGGGAGCTGTTTTTT. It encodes CASSRATGELFF.

In nucleotides, the CDR3 is TGTGCTAGTCTAGGCAGCGCCAACACCGGGGAGCTGTTTTTT. Its protein product is CASLGSANTGELFF. V usage is TRBV12-5 and J usage is TRBJ2-2; the D is unclear. The CDR3 is 14 amino acids. V was shortened by 8 bases and J by 2 bases, with 12 bases between the two germline ends. CDR1 and CDR2 (germline): LGHNT, FRNRAP.

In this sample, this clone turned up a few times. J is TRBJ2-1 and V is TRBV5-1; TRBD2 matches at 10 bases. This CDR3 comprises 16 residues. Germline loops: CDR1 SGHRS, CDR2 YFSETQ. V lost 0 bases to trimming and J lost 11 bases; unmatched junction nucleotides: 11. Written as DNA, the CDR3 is TGCGCCAGCAGCTTGGATTTTAGCGGGGGGCCCGGCAAGCAGTTCTTC. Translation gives CASSLDFSGGPGKQFF.

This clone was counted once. The CDR3 region has the DNA TGCAGCGTCGAACAGGGTCCCTCGTCGTATGGCTACACCTTC. It yields the protein CSVEQGPSSYGYTF. The chain uses TRBV29-1 and TRBJ1-2, with D perhaps matching TRBD1 (6 bases). This CDR3 has 14 residues. The ends were cut back, 6 bases at V and 5 bases at J, with 19 bases in the middle. From germline, CDR1 is SQVTM and CDR2 ANQGSEA. Filled out from reference TRBV29-1 and TRBJ1-2, the complete variable domain reads SAVISQKPSRDICQRGTSLTIQCQVDSQVTMMFWYRQQPGQSLTLIATANQGSEATYESGFVIDKFPISRPNLTFSTLTVSNMSPEDSSIYLCSVEQGPSSYGYTFGSGTRLTVV.

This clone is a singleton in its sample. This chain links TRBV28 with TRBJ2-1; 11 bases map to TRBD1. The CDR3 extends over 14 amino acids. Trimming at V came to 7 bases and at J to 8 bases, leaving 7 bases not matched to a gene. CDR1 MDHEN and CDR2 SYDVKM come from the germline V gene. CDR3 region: CASIRDRGSYEQFF. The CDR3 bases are TGTGCCAGCATACGGGACAGGGGGTCTTATGAGCAGTTCTTC.

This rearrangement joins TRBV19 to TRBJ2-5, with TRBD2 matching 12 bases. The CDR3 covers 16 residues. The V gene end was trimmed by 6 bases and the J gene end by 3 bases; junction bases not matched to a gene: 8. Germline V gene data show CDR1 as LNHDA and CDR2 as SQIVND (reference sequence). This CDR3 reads CASRRGASGREETQYF. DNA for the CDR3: TGTGCCAGTAGGAGAGGGGCTAGCGGGAGGGAAGAGACCCAGTACTTC.

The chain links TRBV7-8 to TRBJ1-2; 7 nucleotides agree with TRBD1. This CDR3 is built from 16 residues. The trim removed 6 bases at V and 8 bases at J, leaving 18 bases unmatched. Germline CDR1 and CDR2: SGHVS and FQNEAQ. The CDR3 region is CASSLSWDSAVRGYTF. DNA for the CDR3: TGTGCCAGCAGTCTTAGTTGGGACAGTGCCGTTCGAGGCTACACCTTC.

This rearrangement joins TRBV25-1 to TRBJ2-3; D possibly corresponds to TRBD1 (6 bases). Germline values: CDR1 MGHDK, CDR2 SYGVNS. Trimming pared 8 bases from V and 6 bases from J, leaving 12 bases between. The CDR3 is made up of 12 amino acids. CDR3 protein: CASSWTADTQYF. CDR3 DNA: TGTGCCAGCTCTTGGACAGCGGATACGCAGTATTTT.

The CDR3: CASSLRQAGTQYF. The CDR3, as DNA: TGTGCCAGCAGCTTACGCCAAGCGGGTACGCAGTATTTT. The chain joins TRBV7-9 to TRBJ2-3, with D perhaps matching TRBD2 (6 bases). This CDR3 comprises 13 residues. Per the germline V gene, CDR1 is SEHNR and CDR2 is FQNEAQ (reference sequence). V was pared by 2 bases and J by 8 bases, with 11 bases between.

The CDR3 region has the DNA TGTGCCAGCAGCCAACCGGGGGGAGAGACCCAGTACTTC. Its translation is CASSQPGGETQYF. The gene calls are TRBV3-1 (or the pseudogene TRBV3-2) and TRBJ2-5; TRBD2 matches at 7 bases. After removal of 2 bases from V and 4 bases from J, the junction contained 1 base not matched to a gene. Per germline, CDR1 LGHDT and CDR2 YNNKEL (reference sequence). The CDR3 extends over 13 amino acids.

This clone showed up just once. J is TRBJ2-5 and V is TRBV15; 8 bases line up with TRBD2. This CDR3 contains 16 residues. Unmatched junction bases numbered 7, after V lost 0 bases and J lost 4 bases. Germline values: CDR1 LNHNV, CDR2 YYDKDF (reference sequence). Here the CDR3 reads CATSRDQVLAVETQYF. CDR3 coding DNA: TGTGCCACCAGCAGAGACCAAGTACTAGCGGTAGAGACCCAGTACTTC.

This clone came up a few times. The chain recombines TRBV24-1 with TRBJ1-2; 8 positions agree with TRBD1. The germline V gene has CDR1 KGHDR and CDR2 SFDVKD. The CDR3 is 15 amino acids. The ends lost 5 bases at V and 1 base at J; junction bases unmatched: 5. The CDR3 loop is CATSGYGQGNYGYTF. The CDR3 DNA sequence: TGTGCCACCAGTGGTTATGGACAGGGTAACTATGGCTACACCTTC.